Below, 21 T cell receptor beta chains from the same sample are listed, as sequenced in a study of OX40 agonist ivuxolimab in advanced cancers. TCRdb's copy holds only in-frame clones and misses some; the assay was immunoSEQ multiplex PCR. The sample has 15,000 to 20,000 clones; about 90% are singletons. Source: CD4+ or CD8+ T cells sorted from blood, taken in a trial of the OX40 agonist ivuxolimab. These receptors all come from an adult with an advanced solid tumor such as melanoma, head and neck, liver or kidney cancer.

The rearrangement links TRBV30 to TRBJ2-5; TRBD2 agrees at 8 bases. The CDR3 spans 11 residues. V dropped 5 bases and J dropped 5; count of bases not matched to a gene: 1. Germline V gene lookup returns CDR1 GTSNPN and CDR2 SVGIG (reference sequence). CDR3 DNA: TGTGCCTGGTCGGGGGGGGAGACCCAGTACTTC. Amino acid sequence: CAWSGGETQYF.

In DNA, the CDR3 is TGTGCCAGCAGCTTAGGGGGCGGCGCGCCCCCAGATACGCAGTATTTT. This codes for CASSLGGGAPPDTQYF. V is TRBV11-3 and J is TRBJ2-3; D possibly corresponds to TRBD1 (5 bases). The V and J ends lost 1 base and 4 bases respectively, with 15 bases between them. There are 16 residues in the CDR3. Germline loops: CDR1 SGHNT, CDR2 YENEEA.

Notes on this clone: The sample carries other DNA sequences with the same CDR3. The CDR3 spells CSVPGQGVTGELFF. As DNA, the CDR3 is TGCAGCGTTCCTGGACAGGGAGTTACCGGGGAGCTGTTTTTT. The chain recombines TRBV29-1 with TRBJ2-2; 8 nucleotides match TRBD1. V gave up 5 bases and J gave up 5 bases; unmatched junction bases: 7. The CDR3 consists of 14 residues. The germline V gene encodes CDR1 SQVTM and CDR2 ANQGSEA.

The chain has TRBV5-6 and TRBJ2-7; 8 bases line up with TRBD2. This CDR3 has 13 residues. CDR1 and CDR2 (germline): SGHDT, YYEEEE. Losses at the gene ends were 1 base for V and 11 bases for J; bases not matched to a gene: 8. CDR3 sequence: CASSLPNGREEYF. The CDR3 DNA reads TGTGCCAGCAGCTTGCCAAACGGGCGGGAGGAGTACTTC.

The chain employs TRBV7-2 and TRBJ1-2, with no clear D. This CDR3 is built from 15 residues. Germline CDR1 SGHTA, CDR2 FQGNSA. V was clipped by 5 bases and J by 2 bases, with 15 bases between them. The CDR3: CASSTTGSLNYGYTF. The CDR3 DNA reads TGTGCCAGCAGCACGACGGGATCGCTGAACTATGGCTACACCTTC.

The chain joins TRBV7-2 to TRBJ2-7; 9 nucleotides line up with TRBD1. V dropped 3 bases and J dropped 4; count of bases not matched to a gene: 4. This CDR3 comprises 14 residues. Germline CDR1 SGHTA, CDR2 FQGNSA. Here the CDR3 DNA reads TGTGCCAGCAGCTTCGGACAGGGGTTTTACGAGCAGTACTTC. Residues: CASSFGQGFYEQYF.

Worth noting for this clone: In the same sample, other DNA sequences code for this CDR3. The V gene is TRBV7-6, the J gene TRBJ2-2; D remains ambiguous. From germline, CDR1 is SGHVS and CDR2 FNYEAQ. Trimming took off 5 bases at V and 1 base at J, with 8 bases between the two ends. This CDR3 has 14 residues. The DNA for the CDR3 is TGTGCCAGCAGCCCACGGGTGAACACCGGGGAGCTGTTTTTT. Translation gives CASSPRVNTGELFF.

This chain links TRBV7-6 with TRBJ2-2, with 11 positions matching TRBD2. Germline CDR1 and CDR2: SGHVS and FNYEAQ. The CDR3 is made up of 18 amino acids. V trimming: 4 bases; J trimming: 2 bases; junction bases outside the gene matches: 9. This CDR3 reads CASSYPEGLAANTGELFF. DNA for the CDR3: TGTGCCAGCAGCTACCCTGAGGGACTAGCGGCTAACACCGGGGAGCTGTTTTTT. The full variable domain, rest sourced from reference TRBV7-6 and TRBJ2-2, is GAGVSQSPRYKVTKRGQDVALRCDPISGHVSLYWYRQALGQGPEFLTYFNYEAQQDKSGLPNDRFSAERPEGSISTLTIQRTEQRDSAMYRCASSYPEGLAANTGELFFGEGSRLTVL.

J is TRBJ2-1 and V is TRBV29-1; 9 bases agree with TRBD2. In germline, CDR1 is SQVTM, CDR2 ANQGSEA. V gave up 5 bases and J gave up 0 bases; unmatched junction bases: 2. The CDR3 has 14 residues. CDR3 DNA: TGCAGCGTTAGCGGGGGGAGCTCCTACAATGAGCAGTTCTTC. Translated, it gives CSVSGGSSYNEQFF.

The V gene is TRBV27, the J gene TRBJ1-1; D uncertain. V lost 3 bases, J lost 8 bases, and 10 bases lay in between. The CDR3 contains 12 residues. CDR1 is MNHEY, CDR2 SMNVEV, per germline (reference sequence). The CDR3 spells CASSFPGSEAFF. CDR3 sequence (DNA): TGTGCCAGCAGTTTCCCGGGGAGCGAAGCTTTCTTT.

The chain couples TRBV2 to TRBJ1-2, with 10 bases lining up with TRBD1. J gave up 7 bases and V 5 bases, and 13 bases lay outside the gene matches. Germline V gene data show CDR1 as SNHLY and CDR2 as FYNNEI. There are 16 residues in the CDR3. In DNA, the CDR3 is TGTGCCAGCAGTACCCCCCGGGACAGGGGATTCTCTGGCTACACCTTC. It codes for CASSTPRDRGFSGYTF.

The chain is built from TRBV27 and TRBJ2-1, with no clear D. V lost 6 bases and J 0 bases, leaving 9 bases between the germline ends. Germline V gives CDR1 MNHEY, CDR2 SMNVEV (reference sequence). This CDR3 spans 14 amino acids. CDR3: CASSQGISYNEQFF. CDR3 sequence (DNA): TGTGCCAGCAGCCAAGGGATCTCCTACAATGAGCAGTTCTTC.

Here the CDR3 DNA reads TGTGCCAGCAGCTTTACCTACGAGCAGTACTTC. Translated, it gives CASSFTYEQYF. This chain uses TRBV7-9 with TRBJ2-7; D is unresolved. The CDR3 extends over 11 amino acids. From germline, CDR1 is SEHNR and CDR2 FQNEAQ (reference sequence). Trimming removed 3 bases from V and 2 bases from J, with 2 bases in between.

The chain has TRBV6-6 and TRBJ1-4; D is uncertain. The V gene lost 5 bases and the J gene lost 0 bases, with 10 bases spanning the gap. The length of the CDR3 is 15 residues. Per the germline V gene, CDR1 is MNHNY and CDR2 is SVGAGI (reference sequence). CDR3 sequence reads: CASSNLRATNEKLFF. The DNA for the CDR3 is TGTGCCAGCAGTAACCTCAGAGCAACTAATGAAAAACTGTTTTTT.

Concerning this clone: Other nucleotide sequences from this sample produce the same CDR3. CDR3 in amino acids: CASSLDLYNEQFF. For the CDR3, the DNA is TGTGCCAGCAGCTTAGATCTATACAATGAGCAGTTCTTC. The chain couples TRBV11-2 to TRBJ2-1; the D is unclear. The CDR3 has 13 amino acids. Germline-derived CDR1 and CDR2 are SGHAT and FQNNGV. The V gene lost 0 bases and the J gene lost 4 bases, with 4 bases spanning the gap.

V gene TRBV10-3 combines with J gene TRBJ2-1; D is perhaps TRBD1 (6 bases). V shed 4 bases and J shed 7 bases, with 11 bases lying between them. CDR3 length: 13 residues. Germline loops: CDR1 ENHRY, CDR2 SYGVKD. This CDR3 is CAISVSGENEQFF. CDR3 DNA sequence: TGTGCCATCAGTGTCTCAGGGGAGAATGAGCAGTTCTTC.

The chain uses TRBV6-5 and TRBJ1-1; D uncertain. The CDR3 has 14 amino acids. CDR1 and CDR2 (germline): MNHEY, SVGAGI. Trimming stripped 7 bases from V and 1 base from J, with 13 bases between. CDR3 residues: CASTPGGRNTEAFF. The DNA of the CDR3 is TGTGCCAGCACCCCGGGCGGGAGGAACACTGAAGCTTTCTTT.

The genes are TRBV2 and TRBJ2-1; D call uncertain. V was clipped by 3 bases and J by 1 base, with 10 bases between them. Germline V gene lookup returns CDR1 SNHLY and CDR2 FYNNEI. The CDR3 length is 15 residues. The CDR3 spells CASSDGGRSYNEQFF. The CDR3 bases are TGTGCCAGCAGTGACGGCGGCCGTTCCTACAATGAGCAGTTCTTC.

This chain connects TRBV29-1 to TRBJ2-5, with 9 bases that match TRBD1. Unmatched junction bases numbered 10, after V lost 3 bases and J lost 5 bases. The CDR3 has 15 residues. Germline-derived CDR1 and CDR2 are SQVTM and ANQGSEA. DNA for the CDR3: TGCAGCGTTGATCTTGGGGACAGGGCAATTGAGACCCAGTACTTC. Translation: CSVDLGDRAIETQYF.

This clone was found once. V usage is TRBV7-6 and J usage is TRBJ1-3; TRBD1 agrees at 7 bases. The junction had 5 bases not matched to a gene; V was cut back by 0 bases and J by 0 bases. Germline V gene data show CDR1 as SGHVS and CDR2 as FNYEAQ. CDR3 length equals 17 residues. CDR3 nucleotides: TGTGCCAGCAGCTTAGCGGGACAGCCTTACTCTGGAAACACCATATATTTT. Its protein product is CASSLAGQPYSGNTIYF.

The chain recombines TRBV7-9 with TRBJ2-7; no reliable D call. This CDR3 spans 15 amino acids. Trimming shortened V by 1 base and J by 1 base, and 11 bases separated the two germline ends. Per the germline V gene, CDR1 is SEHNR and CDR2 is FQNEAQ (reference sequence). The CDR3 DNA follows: TGTGCCAGCAGCTTAGGGATAGGTGAGTCCTACGAGCAGTACTTC. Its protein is CASSLGIGESYEQYF.